Sequencing of this T cell receptor beta chain was carried out in a study of blood T cells in healthy people across ages. Germline V CDR1 and CDR2: SGHRS, YFSETQ. The V and J ends lost 0 bases and 0 bases respectively, with 17 bases between them. This CDR3 is built from 18 residues. Then a second PCR, running about 7 to 11 cycles, was carried out with a sample-barcoded 5' primer and a J-beta primer mix. Using its own MiXCR run on the 5' RACE reads, TCRdb lists one record per CDR3 protein. Here the sample spans 1.5 million to 1.8 million distinct CDR3 sequences, 35% to 45% being singletons. Sequencing used blood. The rearrangement joins TRBV5-1 to TRBJ2-3; unclear D gene. The sequence derives from a woman younger than 30 in good health. The CDR3 nucleotides are TGCGCCAGCAGCTTGGACAACCGGGCAGCTACTAGCACAGATACGCAGTATTTT. This translates into CASSLDNRAATSTDTQYF.